These T cell receptor beta chains were read from a single sample in a study of identical twins. A single record per CDR3 protein comes from TCRdb applying MiXCR to the 5' RACE reads. The sample carries some 250,000 distinct CDR3 sequences, roughly 13% recorded once. These data also featured in a second study, about yellow fever vaccine responses in identical twins.

Material: memory (CD45RO+) T cells sorted from blood. The receptor set was obtained from a woman between 18 and 29 years old in good health. Both conserved end residues are part of each CDR3. D genes are given only for firm matches. Clone size is stated in some rows and not others, as once, few, many or a class when expanded.

D gene	clone size	V gene	J gene	CDR3 protein	CDR3 DNA
-	few	TRBV11-2	TRBJ1-1	CASSLGTGGKQGEAFF	TGTGCCAGCAGCTTAGGGACGGGGGGGAAACAGGGAGAAGCTTTCTTT
TRBD2	-	TRBV7-8	TRBJ2-5	CASSLVASSGRAGETQYF	TGTGCCAGCAGCTTAGTAGCAAGTAGCGGGAGGGCCGGTGAGACCCAGTACTTC
-	many	TRBV5-1	TRBJ2-4	CASSLTRVIQYF	TGCGCCAGCAGCTTGACTAGGGTAATTCAGTACTTC
-	few	TRBV6-5	TRBJ2-5	CASRRGKETQYF	TGTGCCAGCAGGAGGGGAAAAGAGACCCAGTACTTC
-	many	TRBV10-3	TRBJ2-2	CAISESTNTGELFF	TGTGCCATCAGTGAATCAACCAACACCGGGGAGCTGTTTTTT
-	once	TRBV15	TRBJ2-5	CATSSWSVVSGGTQYF	TGTGCCACCAGCAGTTGGAGCGTTGTATCCGGGGGGACCCAGTACTTC
TRBD2	many	TRBV12-3/TRBV12-4	TRBJ2-3	CASSLATSGGTQYF	TGTGCCAGCAGTTTGGCGACTAGCGGGGGGACGCAGTATTTT
TRBD1	many	TRBV12-3/TRBV12-4	TRBJ2-3	CASSFWGQAITDTQYF	TGTGCCAGCAGTTTCTGGGGACAGGCGATCACAGATACGCAGTATTTT
TRBD1	-	TRBV12-3/TRBV12-4	TRBJ2-2	CTSSLSSGTGPTGELFF	TGTACCAGCAGTTTAAGTTCCGGGACAGGGCCCACCGGGGAGCTGTTTTTT
-	-	TRBV11-1	TRBJ2-7	CASSLSVHGFEQYF	TGTGCCAGCAGCTTATCGGTCCATGGTTTCGAGCAGTACTTC
TRBD2	few	TRBV12-3/TRBV12-4	TRBJ2-4	CASSFGGSGAKNIQYF	TGTGCCAGCAGTTTCGGCGGGAGTGGGGCCAAAAACATTCAGTACTTC
TRBD2	many	TRBV12-3/TRBV12-4	TRBJ2-1	CASSYSGGPLSYNEQFF	TGTGCCAGCAGTTATAGCGGGGGTCCTCTCTCCTACAATGAGCAGTTCTTC
-	few	TRBV7-9	TRBJ2-1	CASSLAGRWVKQFF	TGTGCCAGCAGCTTAGCGGGAAGGTGGGTAAAGCAGTTCTTC
-	few	TRBV7-9	TRBJ1-6	CASSSQADGNSPLHF	TGTGCCAGCAGCTCCCAAGCGGACGGAAATTCACCCCTCCACTTT
TRBD2	many	TRBV4-3	TRBJ2-5	CASSPPREGETQYF	TGCGCCAGCAGCCCGCCCAGGGAGGGAGAGACCCAGTACTTC
TRBD1	-	TRBV20-1	TRBJ2-3	CSAIPGQIVVHTQYF	TGCAGTGCTATCCCGGGACAGATCGTTGTGCATACGCAGTATTTT
-	-	TRBV7-9	TRBJ2-2	CASSFRGGTGELFF	TGTGCCAGCAGCTTCAGGGGCGGCACCGGGGAGCTGTTTTTT
TRBD2	many	TRBV5-1	TRBJ2-7	CASSRSGLAGYSYEQYF	TGCGCCAGCAGCCGATCGGGACTAGCGGGTTACTCCTACGAGCAGTACTTC
TRBD1	few	TRBV6-1	TRBJ2-1	CASTRGPYNEQFF	TGTGCCAGCACCAGGGGGCCCTACAATGAGCAGTTCTTC
-	many	TRBV6-2/TRBV6-3	TRBJ2-5	CASSTLDTQETQYF	TGTGCCAGCAGTACGCTGGACACCCAAGAGACCCAGTACTTC
-	-	TRBV2	TRBJ2-7	CASGGLSYEQYF	TGTGCCAGCGGGGGTCTCTCCTACGAGCAGTACTTC
-	-	TRBV6-1	TRBJ2-7	CASGQSFSYEQYF	TGTGCCAGCGGACAGAGTTTCTCCTACGAGCAGTACTTC
-	many	TRBV12-3/TRBV12-4	TRBJ2-1	CASTPGPGNNEQFF	TGTGCCAGCACTCCGGGCCCTGGGAACAATGAGCAGTTCTTC
TRBD2	many	TRBV12-3/TRBV12-4	TRBJ2-1	CASSSIGTSGAEQFF	TGTGCCAGCAGTTCTATCGGGACTAGTGGAGCTGAGCAGTTCTTC
-	few	TRBV12-3/TRBV12-4	TRBJ1-5	CASSLGGSYNQPQHF	TGTGCCAGCAGTTTGGGGGGAAGTTACAATCAGCCCCAGCATTTT
TRBD1	many	TRBV5-1	TRBJ2-7	CASSWGDRKTYEQYF	TGCGCCAGCAGCTGGGGGGACAGGAAGACCTACGAGCAGTACTTC
-	few	TRBV2	TRBJ2-1	CASSSDRNNEQFF	TGTGCCAGCAGTTCGGACAGAAACAATGAGCAGTTCTTC
-	few	TRBV20-1	TRBJ2-7	CSALRDPDEQYF	TGCAGTGCTCTCCGGGACCCCGACGAGCAGTACTTC
TRBD1	-	TRBV7-2	TRBJ2-7	CASSGQVYEQYF	TGTGCCAGCAGCGGACAGGTCTACGAGCAGTACTTC
TRBD1	-	TRBV29-1	TRBJ1-4	CSVEDLGRPEGQNNEKLFF	TGCAGCGTTGAAGATCTGGGGCGTCCGGAGGGACAGAATAATGAAAAACTGTTTTTT
-	-	TRBV4-3	TRBJ2-3	CASSQDATSTDTQYF	TGCGCCAGCAGCCAAGATGCGACTAGCACAGATACGCAGTATTTT
TRBD1	few	TRBV7-9	TRBJ2-1	CASSPGTVRVNEQFF	TGTGCCAGCAGCCCCGGGACAGTAAGAGTCAATGAGCAGTTCTTC
TRBD1	many	TRBV4-3	TRBJ2-7	CASSQAQGESYEQYF	TGCGCCAGCAGCCAGGCACAGGGGGAGTCCTACGAGCAGTACTTC
-	-	TRBV9	TRBJ2-7	CASSVLGTAASYEQYF	TGTGCCAGCAGCGTGCTAGGGACCGCCGCCTCCTACGAGCAGTACTTC
-	-	TRBV25-1	TRBJ2-5	CASSEPPVNSGEMQETQYF	TGTGCCAGCAGTGAACCGCCCGTTAACTCGGGGGAAATGCAAGAGACCCAGTACTTC
TRBD2	few	TRBV7-2	TRBJ2-2	CASSILAGGVGELFF	TGTGCCAGCAGCATACTAGCGGGAGGGGTCGGGGAGCTGTTTTTT
-	-	TRBV4-1	TRBJ2-1	CASSQVRAGREQFF	TGCGCCAGCAGCCAAGTAAGGGCTGGGAGGGAGCAGTTCTTC
TRBD2	many	TRBV6-4	TRBJ2-1	CASSLLAGDLDEQFF	TGTGCCAGCAGCCTACTAGCGGGAGACCTCGATGAGCAGTTCTTC
-	few	TRBV7-9	TRBJ2-7	CASSLEAGYEQYF	TGTGCCAGCAGCTTAGAGGCAGGGTACGAGCAGTACTTC
-	few	TRBV2	TRBJ1-5	CASTGQRNQPQHF	TGTGCCAGCACTGGGCAACGTAATCAGCCCCAGCATTTT
TRBD2	-	TRBV5-1	TRBJ2-3	CASSLLSGRADTQYF	TGCGCCAGCAGCTTGCTTAGCGGGAGGGCAGATACGCAGTATTTT
TRBD2	few	TRBV15	TRBJ2-7	CATSRDPAAGAYEQYF	TGTGCCACCAGCAGAGATCCAGCAGCGGGAGCCTACGAGCAGTACTTC
-	few	TRBV27	TRBJ2-2	CASSLRTANTGELFF	TGTGCCAGCAGTTTAAGGACAGCGAACACCGGGGAGCTGTTTTTT
-	-	TRBV6-1	TRBJ2-7	CASIRAPGEYEQYF	TGTGCCAGCATCCGGGCCCCAGGGGAATACGAGCAGTACTTC